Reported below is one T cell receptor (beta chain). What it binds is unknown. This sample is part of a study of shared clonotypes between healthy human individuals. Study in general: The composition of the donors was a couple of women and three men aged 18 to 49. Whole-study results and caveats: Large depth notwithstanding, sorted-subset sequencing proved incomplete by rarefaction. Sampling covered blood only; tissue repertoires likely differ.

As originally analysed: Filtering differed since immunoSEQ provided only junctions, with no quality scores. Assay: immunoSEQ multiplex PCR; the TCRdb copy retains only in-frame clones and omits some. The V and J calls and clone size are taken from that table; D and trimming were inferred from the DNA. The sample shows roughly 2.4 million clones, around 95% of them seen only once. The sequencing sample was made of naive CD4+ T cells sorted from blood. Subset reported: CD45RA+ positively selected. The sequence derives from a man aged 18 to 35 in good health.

The CDR3, as DNA: TGTGCCAGCTCTAGCGGGAGAATGGGGGAGACCCAGTACTTC. It specifies CASSSGRMGETQYF. The gene calls are TRBV19 and TRBJ2-5, with 10 positions matching TRBD2. The CDR3 has 14 residues. The germline gives CDR1 LNHDA, CDR2 SQIVND (reference sequence). V lost 9 bases, J lost 5 bases, and 9 bases stayed unmatched.